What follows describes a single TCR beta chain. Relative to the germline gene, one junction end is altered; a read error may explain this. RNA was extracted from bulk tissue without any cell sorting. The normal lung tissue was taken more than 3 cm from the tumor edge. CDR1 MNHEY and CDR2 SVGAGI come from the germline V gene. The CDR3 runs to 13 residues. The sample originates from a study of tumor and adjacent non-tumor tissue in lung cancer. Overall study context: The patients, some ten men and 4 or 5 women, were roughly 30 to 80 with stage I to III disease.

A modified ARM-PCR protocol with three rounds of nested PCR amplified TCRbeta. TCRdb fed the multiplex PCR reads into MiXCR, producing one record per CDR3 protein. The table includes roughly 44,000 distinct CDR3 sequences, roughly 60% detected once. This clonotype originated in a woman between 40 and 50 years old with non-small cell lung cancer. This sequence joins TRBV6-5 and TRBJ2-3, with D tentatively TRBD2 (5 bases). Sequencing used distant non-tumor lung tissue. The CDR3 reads CASSYSDRDTHCF. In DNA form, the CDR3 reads TGTGCCAGCAGTTATAGCGACCGAGATACGCATTGTTTT.